The 24 T cell receptor beta chains reported below all come from one sample, sequenced in a study of patients and donors after allogeneic stem cell transplantation. Each CDR3 protein gets one entry after TCRdb re-called the RT-PCR reads with MiXCR. The table has about 960,000 distinct CDR3 sequences, approximately 18% seen once; the top ten hold around 6%. Sequencing used blood, either unsorted or a sorted T cell fraction (not recorded which). Receptor source: a human donor who was either an allogeneic HSCT recipient or a stem cell or donor lymphocyte infusion donor (not recorded which). It is not recorded whose cells these are; they may come from a transplant donor.

This clonotype showed up many times. This sequence joins TRBV5-1 and TRBJ1-2; 8 bases agree with TRBD1. The CDR3 spans 13 residues. V dropped 5 bases and J dropped 2; count of bases not matched to a gene: 2. Germline loops: CDR1 SGHRS, CDR2 YFSETQ. DNA for the CDR3: TGCGCCAGCAGGGGACAGGACAACTATGGCTACACCTTC. Its translation: CASRGQDNYGYTF.

The genes are TRBV5-1 and TRBJ2-3; 10 nucleotides agree with TRBD2. Germline trimming cut 3 bases from V and 6 bases from J; bases unmatched to any gene: 10. The CDR3 sequence is 16 residues long. The germline CDR1 and CDR2 sequences are SGHRS and YFSETQ. The CDR3 region has the DNA TGCGCCAGCAGCTGGCCCCTAGCGGGAGACGTTGATACGCAGTATTTT. This encodes CASSWPLAGDVDTQYF.

The chain recombines TRBV4-1 with TRBJ2-6; D uncertain. This CDR3 comprises 16 residues. The V end was cut by 4 bases, the J end by 0 bases, with 10 bases between. CDR1 is MGHRA and CDR2 is YSYEKL in the germline V gene. The DNA for the CDR3 is TGCGCCAGCAGCCGAGAACACAGCTCTGGGGCCAACGTCCTGACTTTC. It encodes CASSREHSSGANVLTF.

This clonotype was seen only a few times. V and J are TRBV10-3 and TRBJ2-3, with 9 bases matching TRBD2. This CDR3 comprises 15 residues. V shed 4 bases, J shed 1 base, and the junction held 3 bases outside the gene matches. The germline V gene encodes CDR1 ENHRY and CDR2 SYGVKD. CDR3 DNA: TGTGCCATCAGTGGCCCTAGCGGGGGCACAGATACGCAGTATTTT. Protein sequence: CAISGPSGGTDTQYF.

The V gene is TRBV10-3, the J gene TRBJ2-7; a weak D match, TRBD2 (6 bases). The CDR3 has 16 residues. Germline assignment: CDR1 ENHRY and CDR2 SYGVKD. Trimming took 0 bases from V and 0 from J, leaving 12 bases between them. The CDR3 coding sequence is TGTGCCATCAGTGAGTCGGGGGGTATCATCTCCTACGAGCAGTACTTC. Residues: CAISESGGIISYEQYF.

The sample holds a few counts of this clonotype. The V call is TRBV27, the J call TRBJ1-1; tentatively, D is TRBD1 (6 bases). The CDR3 has 13 residues. Germline V gene data show CDR1 as MNHEY and CDR2 as SMNVEV (reference sequence). The V gene lost 9 bases and the J gene lost 4 bases, with 15 bases spanning the gap. The CDR3 sequence: CASATGGPTEAFF. CDR3 nucleotides: TGTGCCAGTGCGACCGGGGGGCCCACTGAAGCTTTCTTT.

This clonotype has only a few counts. J is TRBJ2-1 and V is TRBV14; D possibly corresponds to TRBD2 (7 bases). The CDR3 runs 17 residues. V was shortened by 0 bases and J by 4 bases, with 16 bases between the two germline ends. Germline lookup yields CDR1 SGHDN and CDR2 FVKESK. The chain's CDR3 is CASSQDGGADAYNEQFF. Here the CDR3 DNA reads TGTGCCAGCAGCCAAGATGGGGGGGCAGACGCGTACAATGAGCAGTTCTTC.

Here the CDR3 DNA reads TGTGCCAGCAGCTCCGTTACCCTCACCTCGGTTAGCAATCAGCCCCAGCATTTT. Translated, it gives CASSSVTLTSVSNQPQHF. The J gene is TRBJ1-5, the V gene TRBV12-3 or TRBV12-4; D not certain. The V gene lost 6 bases and the J gene lost 0 bases, with 21 bases spanning the gap. The CDR3 spans 18 residues.

The CDR3 coding sequence is TGTGCCACCAGTGACCAGACAGATACGCAGTATTTT. Translating it yields CATSDQTDTQYF. The chain uses TRBV24-1 and TRBJ2-3; D call uncertain. CDR1 is KGHDR and CDR2 is SFDVKD in the germline V gene. V was cut by 4 bases and J by 3 bases, with 4 bases left in between. The CDR3 contains 12 residues.

This clonotype has at least ten counts. The CDR3 reads CASSLVGQGVDTQYF. CDR3 in DNA: TGTGCCAGCAGTTTAGTGGGACAGGGTGTCGATACGCAGTATTTT. The chain carries TRBV12-3 or TRBV12-4 and TRBJ2-3; 9 bases are a match to TRBD1. The CDR3 is 15 residues long. V trimming: 1 base; J trimming: 6 bases; junction bases outside the gene matches: 5.

The V call is TRBV2, the J call TRBJ2-2, with 8 bases matching TRBD1. The germline gives CDR1 SNHLY, CDR2 FYNNEI. V lost 10 bases to trimming and J lost 1 base; unmatched junction nucleotides: 5. The CDR3 is made up of 14 amino acids. CDR3 residues: CAKEDRVNTGELFF. The CDR3 DNA reads as TGTGCCAAAGAGGACAGGGTGAACACCGGGGAGCTGTTTTTT.

The chain employs TRBV12-3 or TRBV12-4 and TRBJ1-3; 7 positions agree with TRBD1. CDR3 size: 16 residues. V was pared by 2 bases and J by 3 bases, with 7 bases of the junction left unmatched. CDR3 DNA: TGTGCCAGCAGTTTACGGGACAGAATATATGGAAACACCATATATTTT. Protein product: CASSLRDRIYGNTIYF.

In the case of this clonotype: Here the CDR3 omits its conserved ending phenylalanine or tryptophan, so a read error is the likely source. The chain combines TRBV9 with TRBJ2-7, with D perhaps matching TRBD2 (6 bases). The CDR3 extends over 14 amino acids. Germline values: CDR1 SGDLS, CDR2 YYNGEE. With 3 bases removed from V and 1 base from J, the gap between germline ends came to 11 bases. The CDR3 DNA reads TGTGCCAGCAGCGCGTCTAGCGCATCCTACGAGCAGTACTTA. It specifies CASSASSASYEQYL.

This rearrangement joins TRBV9 to TRBJ2-3; 10 bases map to TRBD2. From germline, CDR1 is SGDLS and CDR2 YYNGEE. Trimming took 4 bases from V and 4 from J; bases not matched to a gene: 6. The CDR3 is 15 amino acids. The CDR3 region has the DNA TGTGCCAGCAGCCTCGGGGGACTAGCGTCAGATACGCAGTATTTT. This translates into CASSLGGLASDTQYF.

This clonotype has a handful of counts. The junction and the germline gene differ at one end; a read error may be behind it. The chain recombines TRBV2 with TRBJ1-1; D is ambiguous. CDR3 length: 13 residues. CDR1 is SNHLY, CDR2 FYNNEI, per germline. The CDR3 DNA reads as TGTGCCAGCAGGGAAGAGCGGAACACTGAAGCTTTCTTT. It yields the protein CASREERNTEAFF.

The chain links TRBV28 to TRBJ2-3; 10 positions match TRBD2. Germline lookup yields CDR1 MDHEN and CDR2 SYDVKM. The CDR3 runs to 17 residues. The ends lost 1 base at V and 5 bases at J; junction bases unmatched: 9. CDR3 sequence (DNA): TGTGCCAGCAGTTTATTTCCCCCAGCGGGAGGGCGAGATACGCAGTATTTT. It codes for CASSLFPPAGGRDTQYF.

V gene TRBV7-3 combines with J gene TRBJ2-2, with a tentative D call TRBD1 (6 bases). With 5 bases removed from V and 4 bases from J, the gap between germline ends came to 14 bases. Germline-derived CDR1 and CDR2 are SGHTA and FQGTGA. The CDR3 loop spans 15 amino acids. The CDR3 loop is CASSQGQLGTGELFF. For the CDR3, the DNA is TGTGCCAGCAGCCAAGGACAGTTGGGCACCGGGGAGCTGTTTTTT. Together with reference TRBV7-3 and TRBJ2-2, the CDR3 gives the full variable domain: GAGVSQTPSNKVTEKGKYVELRCDPISGHTALYWYRQSLGQGPEFLIYFQGTGAADDSGLPNDRFFAVRPEGSVSTLKIQRTERGDSAVYLCASSQGQLGTGELFFGEGSRLTVL.

In this sample, this clonotype turned up many times. The chain is built from TRBV5-1 and TRBJ1-2; D ambiguous. Per the germline V gene, CDR1 is SGHRS and CDR2 is YFSETQ. The V end was cut by 0 bases, the J end by 2 bases, with 17 bases between. This CDR3 is built from 17 residues. For the CDR3, the DNA is TGCGCCAGCAGCTTGGAGGACGGGCGACGAAGCAACTATGGCTACACCTTC. The encoded protein is CASSLEDGRRSNYGYTF.

This clonotype was counted between two and nine times. The gene calls are TRBV13 and TRBJ2-5, with 8 bases matching TRBD2. J lost 1 base, V lost 0 bases, and 1 base had no gene match. This CDR3 is 15 amino acids long. The germline V gene has CDR1 PRHDT and CDR2 FYEKMQ (reference sequence). Written as DNA, the CDR3 is TGTGCCAGCAGCTTAGGACTAGCGGCCCAAGAGACCCAGTACTTC. It codes for CASSLGLAAQETQYF.

The rearrangement uses TRBV5-6 and TRBJ1-2; D might be TRBD1 (5 bases). Germline-derived CDR1 and CDR2 are SGHDT and YYEEEE. This CDR3 has 15 residues. V lost 2 bases and J lost 4, with 15 bases in between. CDR3 region: CASSLNGRGVYGYTF. In DNA, the CDR3 is TGTGCCAGCAGCTTAAACGGTAGGGGCGTCTATGGCTACACCTTC.

This clonotype has more than one count but fewer than ten. The J gene is TRBJ1-1, the V gene TRBV20-1, with a possible D match to TRBD1 (5 bases). From germline, CDR1 is DFQATT and CDR2 SNEGSKA (reference sequence). V was cut by 1 base and J by 4 bases, with 10 bases left in between. The length of the CDR3 is 13 residues. The CDR3 sequence: CSARAGQATEAFF. CDR3 nucleotide sequence: TGCAGTGCTAGAGCAGGGCAAGCCACTGAAGCTTTCTTT.

This clonotype has more than one count but fewer than ten. This rearrangement joins TRBV12-3 or TRBV12-4 to TRBJ2-1, with a possible D match to TRBD1 (6 bases). V dropped 6 bases and J dropped 2 bases, with 14 bases sitting between them. This CDR3 is 15 amino acids long. CDR3 residues: CASSRSGAAYNEQFF. DNA for the CDR3: TGTGCCAGCAGCAGGTCAGGGGCGGCCTACAATGAGCAGTTCTTC.

The J gene is TRBJ1-3, the V gene TRBV19; D remains unclear. CDR1 and CDR2 (germline): LNHDA, SQIVND (reference sequence). V was pared by 2 bases and J by 7 bases, with 9 bases between. This CDR3 region has 13 residues. CDR3 sequence reads: CASSISGGNTIYF. CDR3 nucleotides: TGTGCCAGTAGTATAAGTGGCGGGAACACCATATATTTT.

The rearrangement links TRBV20-1 to TRBJ1-5; D gene ambiguous. The germline gives CDR1 DFQATT, CDR2 SNEGSKA (reference sequence). The CDR3 runs 16 residues. V was trimmed by 7 bases and J by 0 bases, leaving 19 bases between them. In DNA form, the CDR3 reads TGCAGTGTTTCCGGGTCCCCGGGGAATAGCAATCAGCCCCAGCATTTT. Encoded protein: CSVSGSPGNSNQPQHF.